A selection of T cell receptor beta chains follows, all from one sample in a study of blood T cell repertoires in COVID-19. Profiled with immunoSEQ multiplex PCR; TCRdb holds only in-frame clones, not every one. The table has approximately 90,000 clones, 81% seen once. Sequenced: peripheral blood. These receptors were obtained from a man aged 80 or over with active or convalescent COVID-19. The CDR3 runs from the conserved cysteine through the conserved F or W. Part of the rows lack a size; the others show once, few, many or a class for expanded clones.

>TRBJ2-7|.|TRBV6-5
CASNRGQGGYEQYF
>TRBJ2-7|.|TRBV5-5
CASAPSMPSYEQYF
>TRBJ1-1|.|TRBV5-1
CASSRRQTNTEAFF
>TRBJ1-5|few|TRBV2
CASRDRVSNQPQHF
>TRBJ2-3|.|TRBV18
CASSPQGWRDTQYF
>TRBJ2-3|.|TRBV4-1
CASSQAGTGVADTQYF
>TRBJ1-5|few|TRBV12-3/TRBV12-4
CASSFGREQPQHF
>TRBJ1-6|.|TRBV7-9
CASSLATRGSPLHF
>TRBJ2-5|.|TRBV2
CASSVAPGGGRGNGETQYF
>TRBJ1-1|.|TRBV25-1
CASSEGLGGAFF
>TRBJ2-2|.|TRBV9
CASSAPGRADTGELFF
>TRBJ2-7|.|TRBV6-7
CASSYPGTSGGAKYF
>TRBJ2-6|.|TRBV6-6
CASSPGTGLSGANVLTF
>TRBJ1-1|.|TRBV6-5
CASSTTGTTEAFF
>TRBJ2-7|many|TRBV19
CASSYRVAYEQYF
>TRBJ1-6|.|TRBV6-6
CASSYSVQNSPLHF
>TRBJ2-7|.|TRBV6-5
CASSSPSSGGTYEQYF
>TRBJ1-2|.|TRBV10-3
CAIRTVTGGYGYTF
>TRBJ1-1|few|TRBV6-6
CASSYPSEAFF
>TRBJ1-4|once|TRBV5-1
CASSRGGYGEKLFF
>TRBJ2-3|.|TRBV12-3/TRBV12-4
CASSLRDTQYF
>TRBJ2-3|.|TRBV11-2
CASSLRGTSGGSDTQYF
>TRBJ1-6|once|TRBV12-3/TRBV12-4
CASSLWPSSPLHF
>TRBJ1-1|once|TRBV6-2/TRBV6-3
CASSYRGNTEAFF
>TRBJ2-3|.|TRBV19
CASSISLAGAPSTDTQYF
>TRBJ1-2|.|TRBV6-6
CASITEVPGGYTF
>TRBJ2-5|.|TRBV2
CASSNPGETQYF
>TRBJ1-1|.|TRBV5-1
CASSLSQGKQNSPREAFF
>TRBJ2-7|.|TRBV7-6
CASTLTPGAGDEQYF
>TRBJ2-1|medium-sized|TRBV4-3
CASSQSPDGGGEQFF
>TRBJ1-5|.|TRBV7-2
CASSLDRGGDQPQHF
>TRBJ1-1|.|TRBV27
CASTLRFGTGAPNTEAFF
>TRBJ2-1|.|TRBV7-3
CASSRGQGTYNEQFF
>TRBJ1-1|.|TRBV5-1
CATRDRSMNTEAFF
>TRBJ1-2|.|TRBV4-1
CASSQDSRAPYYGYTF
>TRBJ2-5|.|TRBV20-1
CSATVQETQYF
>TRBJ1-2|.|TRBV7-9
CASSLVRGGYTF
>TRBJ2-1|.|TRBV11-3
CASSLVETSNEQFF
>TRBJ2-2|once|TRBV3-1/TRBV3-2
CASTRTGELFF
>TRBJ2-7|.|TRBV3-1/TRBV3-2
CASSLRGQGLKEQYF
>TRBJ1-2|.|TRBV14
CASSQEVGVYGYTF
>TRBJ1-2|once|TRBV7-2
CASSFSGRNLGGYGYTF
>TRBJ1-2|.|TRBV7-2
CASSLVGQGTAGGYTF
>TRBJ1-2|.|TRBV3-1/TRBV3-2
CASSRSFSTDPRNYGYTF
>TRBJ2-3|many|TRBV5-5
CASSLGGGRGTDTQYF
>TRBJ2-5|.|TRBV5-4
CASSVPSGESETQYF
>TRBJ1-2|once|TRBV4-3
CASSQDRSTQTNYGYTF
>TRBJ2-1|.|TRBV5-4
CASSLDRGLHNEQFF
>TRBJ2-7|few|TRBV7-2
CASSLPQIAEQYF
>TRBJ1-2|.|TRBV5-1
CASSLDGGAYGYTF
>TRBJ1-5|.|TRBV6-2/TRBV6-3
CASSSGTAYQPQHF
>TRBJ1-2|.|TRBV7-9
CASSPATGVAVRYYGYTF
>TRBJ2-3|.|TRBV28
CASSFPSSERGSTDTQYF
>TRBJ1-6|.|TRBV24-1
CATMLHRGRRSPLHF
>TRBJ2-1|.|TRBV5-1
CASSLDGTPTVSYNEQFF
>TRBJ2-1|.|TRBV6-2/TRBV6-3
CASSPAGQGAHNEQFF
>TRBJ2-5|.|TRBV11-2
CASSLGQGGAQYF